This T cell receptor (beta chain) was profiled in a study of OX40 agonist ivuxolimab in advanced cancers. Whole-study context: The mean age was about 57 years, ranging from 23 to 79, with over 70% of participants male. General study results and limits: Compared with CD4+, CD8+ T cells on average had more expanded clones. Antigen targets of the expanded peripheral T cells went undetermined.

At cycle 4 day 1, cycle 7 day 1, and baseline, blood was sampled. As regards this clone: The antigen is undetermined.

The CDR3 is 17 amino acids. Germline-derived CDR1 and CDR2 are MNHNS and SASEGT. V was pared by 2 bases and J by 4 bases, with 5 bases of the junction left unmatched. Clones were read by immunoSEQ multiplex PCR, and TCRdb kept only the in-frame ones, dropping some. The sample contains approximately 52,000 clones, approximately 81% of which appear only once. This specimen consisted of CD4+ or CD8+ T cells sorted from blood, obtained in a trial of the OX40 agonist ivuxolimab. This TCR was sampled from an adult with an advanced solid tumor such as melanoma, head and neck, liver or kidney cancer. V and J are TRBV6-1 and TRBJ2-5, with TRBD2 identical over 15 bases. The CDR3 coding sequence is TGTGCCAGCAGTGAAATAGCGGGACTAGCGGGAGGAGAGACCCAGTACTTC. As protein: CASSEIAGLAGGETQYF.